Below are 8 T cell receptor beta chains sequenced from a single sample in a study of identical twins. TCRdb reprocessed the 5' RACE reads with MiXCR, giving one entry per CDR3 protein. The sample shows 470,000 or so distinct CDR3 sequences, 20% to 30% of them seen only once. This same sample was also taken into another study, of T cells expressing NK-cell markers.

Source material: CD4+ T cells sorted from blood. The receptors here all came from a woman aged 18-30 years in good health.

The chain has TRBV12-3 or TRBV12-4 and TRBJ1-5, with D maybe TRBD1 (6 bases). V was pared by 0 bases and J by 7 bases, with 10 bases between. The CDR3 has 14 residues. CDR3: CASSLAWGRQPQHF. The CDR3 nucleotides read TGTGCCAGCAGTTTAGCGTGGGGGCGACAGCCCCAGCATTTT.

This clonotype was counted only a few times. This chain connects TRBV5-6 to TRBJ2-5; D call uncertain. V lost 0 bases and J 2 bases, leaving 11 bases between the germline ends. Looked up from germline, CDR1 is SGHDT and CDR2 is YYEEEE. This CDR3 has 15 amino acids. The CDR3 DNA reads TGTGCCAGCAGCTTGGTTCTGGCAGTACAAGAGACCCAGTACTTC. It codes for CASSLVLAVQETQYF.

In its sample, this clonotype was seen many times. The J gene is TRBJ1-1, the V gene TRBV6-1, with D possibly being TRBD1 (6 bases). Germline loops: CDR1 MNHNS, CDR2 SASEGT. The germline V and J ends were trimmed by 7 bases and 4 bases, with 16 bases remaining between them. CDR3 length equals 14 residues. The CDR3 DNA sequence: TGTGCCAGCATATGGGGACACGGGAGCACTGAAGCTTTCTTT. It specifies CASIWGHGSTEAFF.

This clonotype was detected only a few times. The genes are TRBV6-5 and TRBJ1-1; D uncertain. This CDR3 comprises 13 residues. Looked up from germline, CDR1 is MNHEY and CDR2 is SVGAGI. Trimming stripped 2 bases from V and 1 base from J, with 5 bases between. CDR3 bases: TGTGCCAGCAGTTACAGGGCGAACACTGAAGCTTTCTTT. Its protein is CASSYRANTEAFF.

The rearrangement joins TRBV7-9 to TRBJ2-1; 7 positions agree with TRBD2. The CDR3 is made up of 16 amino acids. J lost 3 bases, V lost 5 bases, and 10 bases had no gene match. Per the germline V gene, CDR1 is SEHNR and CDR2 is FQNEAQ (reference sequence). CDR3 protein: CASSRRGDSYYNEQFF. CDR3 bases: TGTGCCAGCAGCCGTCGGGGGGACTCCTACTACAATGAGCAGTTCTTC. Full variable domain (missing parts from reference TRBV7-9 and TRBJ2-1): DTGVSQNPRHKITKRGQNVTFRCDPISEHNRLYWYRQTLGQGPEFLTYFQNEAQLEKSRLLSDRFSAERPKGSFSTLEIQRTEQGDSAMYLCASSRRGDSYYNEQFFGPGTRLTVL.

V gene TRBV19 combines with J gene TRBJ2-5, with 8 nucleotides matching TRBD2. Trimming removed 5 bases from V and 0 bases from J; junction bases left unmatched: 2. This CDR3 spans 14 amino acids. CDR1 is LNHDA and CDR2 is SQIVND in the germline V gene (reference sequence). CDR3 nucleotide sequence: TGTGCCAGTAGTCCGGGGGGGGACCAAGAGACCCAGTACTTC. Translated: CASSPGGDQETQYF.

This clonotype was counted between two and nine times. The chain has TRBV28 and TRBJ2-2; D is ambiguous. This CDR3 spans 15 amino acids. The germline V and J ends were trimmed by 6 bases and 4 bases, with 15 bases remaining between them. Germline V gene sequence: CDR1 MDHEN, CDR2 SYDVKM. CDR3 in DNA: TGTGCCAGCAGAAATACGAATATGGGCACCGGGGAGCTGTTTTTT. It yields the protein CASRNTNMGTGELFF.

Here the CDR3 reads CASHSRGIGDTQYF. CDR3 DNA sequence: TGTGCCAGCCACAGCCGGGGGATTGGAGATACGCAGTATTTT. The chain joins TRBV25-1 to TRBJ2-3; tentative D call: TRBD2 (6 bases). Trimming took 8 bases from V and 5 from J, leaving 17 bases between them. Looked up from germline, CDR1 is MGHDK and CDR2 is SYGVNS. The CDR3 sequence is 14 residues long.